This T cell receptor (beta chain) was captured by sequencing in a study of monozygotic twins with inflammatory bowel disease (dated by TCRdb to about 2019). Notes on the research overall: The complete study included about 30 monozygotic twin pairs: 19 IBD-discordant Danish pairs and nine German pairs, of which four were IBD-concordant and five were IBD-discordant. Each individual had, on average, about 151 000 unique TCRalpha sequences and 181 000 unique TCRbeta sequences available for analysis. Disease-associated traits were sought mainly through comparisons between IBD patients and their genetically identical healthy co-twins within discordant pairs.

Receptor libraries were prepared by 5' RACE. Preparation of each TCR library used roughly 3.5 ug of total RNA. For each sample, cDNA synthesis was carried out in eight separate reactions using SMARTScribe reverse transcriptase. During cDNA synthesis, template switching was used to introduce unique molecular identifiers that contained a 6-nucleotide sample barcode. TCRalpha and TCRbeta cDNA was amplified in two nested PCRs of approximately 16 and 10 cycles, and bead purification was carried out after each PCR. Before amplification, the cDNA was treated with uracil DNA-glycosylase and purified using the QIAquick PCR purification kit. The second PCR was the step at which Illumina TruSeq-compatible adapters and sample-specific barcodes were added. Library quality and concentration were assessed using TapeStation and Qubit, and 5 ng of each library was pooled. Sequencing of the pooled libraries was done on an Illumina HiSeq2500 single-index Rapid Run using custom sequencing primers and 2 x 100 bp reads. Per the source publication's procedure: MiGEC version 1.2.6 was used for UMI-based consensus assembly, which corrected PCR and sequencing errors. MiXCR version 2.1.1 was used to carry out V(D)J alignment, clonotype assembly and CDR3 extraction. To normalise gene usage, clonotype sharing and MAIT/NKT TCR abundance, the analysis used the top 1000, 10 000 and 20 000 clonotypes per sample. Diversity was computed as the inverse Simpson index with the vegan R package after downsampling to 27 000 UMIs. Statistical testing used paired Mann-Whitney U tests on the discordant twin pairs and applied Benjamini-Hochberg correction for multiple testing. Each CDR3 protein sequence appears as one entry after TCRdb reprocessed the reads, and no DNA is included. TCRdb's processing, not the study's, gives the V and J calls here. This sample's table carries more than 350,000 distinct CDR3 sequences. Clones ranked in the top ten supply 2% to 2.5% of the sample.

From each donor, a roughly 2.6 ml peripheral blood sample was collected into PAXgene tubes and stored at -80 degrees C. Without any T cell sorting, total RNA was extracted from whole blood using the PAXgene blood miRNA kit on an automated QIAcube. Peripheral blood from monozygotic twin pairs, either concordant or discordant for inflammatory bowel disease, underwent deep TCRalpha and TCRbeta repertoire profiling that used unique molecular barcoding. Smoking habits were recorded for all twin pairs, and individuals were classified as current, former or never smokers. As for this clonotype: Which antigen it targets is not known.

What the work shows at the level of the full study, not this receptor alone: Background noise and inter-individual variability may have been introduced into the repertoires by the differing immunosuppressive treatments among patients. Compared with healthy twins, IBD patients shared fewer clonotypes with other individuals, and the difference was most pronounced in patients with signs of disease activity. Distinction between different T cell subtypes could not be achieved in the analysis. The results gave no support for a single strong signal or clonotype linked to IBD. No difference in repertoire similarity was observed between concordant and discordant twins, possibly owing to limited statistical power. TCRbeta repertoire diversity, by inverse Simpson index, was decreased in IBD patients compared with their healthy co-twins.

The CDR3 sequence holds 14 residues, the cysteine and phenylalanine included. The DNA is unrecorded. The germline V gene supplies CDR1 MNHEY and CDR2 SVGAGI. The TCR sequence derives from a human donor with ulcerative colitis or Crohn's disease, or a healthy co-twin of an affected twin (not recorded which). The specimen sequenced was blood. The chain couples TRBV6-5 to TRBJ2-1. The CDR3 region reads CASSYSSYYNEQFF.